This T cell receptor (beta chain) was recovered during a study of CD8 T cells in Susac syndrome. J was trimmed by 0 bases and V by 3 bases; bases with no gene match: 8. The CDR3 has 17 amino acids. TCR beta was sequenced from blood CD8+ and CD4+ T cells. RNA was extracted with the RNeasy kit, and a quantity of about 0.5 to 1 ug was reverse transcribed using random hexamers. TCRdb passed the immunoSEQ multiplex PCR reads through MiXCR, listing each CDR3 protein once. The sample gives roughly 110,000 distinct CDR3 sequences, approximately 94% of which show up once; about 0.41% is in the top ten. V gene TRBV12-3 or TRBV12-4 combines with J gene TRBJ2-3, with 8 positions matching TRBD2. The sample consisted of CD8+ T cells from PBMCs. This receptor was identified in a human donor with Susac syndrome. This CDR3 reads CASSLGGGSRSTDTQYF. For the CDR3, the DNA is TGTGCCAGCAGTTTGGGCGGGGGGTCCCGTAGCACAGATACGCAGTATTTT.